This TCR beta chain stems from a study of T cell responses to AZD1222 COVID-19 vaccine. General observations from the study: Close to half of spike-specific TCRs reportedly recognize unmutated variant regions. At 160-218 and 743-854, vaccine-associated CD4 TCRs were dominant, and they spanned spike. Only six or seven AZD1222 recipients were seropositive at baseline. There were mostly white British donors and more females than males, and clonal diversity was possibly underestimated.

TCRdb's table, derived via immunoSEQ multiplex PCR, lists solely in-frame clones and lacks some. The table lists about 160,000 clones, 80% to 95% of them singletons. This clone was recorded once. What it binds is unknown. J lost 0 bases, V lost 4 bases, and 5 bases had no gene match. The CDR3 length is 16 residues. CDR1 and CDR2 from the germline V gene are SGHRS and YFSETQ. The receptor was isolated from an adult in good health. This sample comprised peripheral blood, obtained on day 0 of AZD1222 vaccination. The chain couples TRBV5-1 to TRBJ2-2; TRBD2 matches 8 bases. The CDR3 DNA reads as TGCGCCAGCAGCCTCCCGGGGGGGGCGAACACCGGGGAGCTGTTTTTT. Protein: CASSLPGGANTGELFF.